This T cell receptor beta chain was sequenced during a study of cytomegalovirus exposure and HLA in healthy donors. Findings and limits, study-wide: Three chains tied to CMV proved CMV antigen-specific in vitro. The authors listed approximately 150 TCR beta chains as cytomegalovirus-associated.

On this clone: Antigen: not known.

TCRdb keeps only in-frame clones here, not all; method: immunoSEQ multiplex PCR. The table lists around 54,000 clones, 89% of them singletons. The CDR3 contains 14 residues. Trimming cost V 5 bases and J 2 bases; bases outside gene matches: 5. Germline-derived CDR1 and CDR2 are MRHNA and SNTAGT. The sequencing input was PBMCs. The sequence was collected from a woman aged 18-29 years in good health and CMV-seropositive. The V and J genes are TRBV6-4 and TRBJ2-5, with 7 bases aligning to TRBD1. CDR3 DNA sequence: TGTGCCAGCAGTCCTACGGGACAGCAAGAGACCCAGTACTTC. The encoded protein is CASSPTGQQETQYF.